The sequence of this T cell receptor beta chain was determined in a study of T cell responses to AZD1222 COVID-19 vaccine. General observations from the study: Recipients of two AZD1222 doses showed rising Spike-specific TCR breadth and depth. Across the whole spike, CD4 TCRs peaked at regions 160-218 and 743-854. The peak T cell response came first, and repertoires were sampled only after it. Donors skewed white British and female; clonal diversity was possibly underestimated.

Sequenced by immunoSEQ multiplex PCR; TCRdb stores in-frame clones only, minus some. The profile shows about 100,000 clones, around nine tenths of them singletons. A word on this clone: Antigen unknown.

This CDR3 contains 15 residues. The germline gives CDR1 LGHNA, CDR2 YNFKEQ. With 3 bases clipped from V and 6 bases from J, the junction kept 10 bases outside the gene matches. The chain carries TRBV4-2 and TRBJ1-2, with 7 nucleotides matching TRBD1. The source material was peripheral blood, sampled on day 0 of AZD1222 vaccination. This receptor was taken from an adult in good health. In nucleotides, the CDR3 is TGTGCCAGCAGCCAGGCTCCAGGGGGGGTGGATGGCTACACCTTC. This translates into CASSQAPGGVDGYTF.